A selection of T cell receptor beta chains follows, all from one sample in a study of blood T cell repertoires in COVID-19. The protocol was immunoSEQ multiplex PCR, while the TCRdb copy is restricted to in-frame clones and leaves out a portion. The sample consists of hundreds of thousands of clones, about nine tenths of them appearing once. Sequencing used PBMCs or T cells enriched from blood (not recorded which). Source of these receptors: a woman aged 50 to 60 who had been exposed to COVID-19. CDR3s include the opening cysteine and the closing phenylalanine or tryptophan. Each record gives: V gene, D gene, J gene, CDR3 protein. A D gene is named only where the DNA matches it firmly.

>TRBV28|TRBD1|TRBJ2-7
CASAGGRYEQYF
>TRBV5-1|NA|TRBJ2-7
CASRKAAGVTYEQYF
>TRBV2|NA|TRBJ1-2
CASSEEEGNYGYTF
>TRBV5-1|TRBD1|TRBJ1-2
CASSLAGTGIGNGYTF
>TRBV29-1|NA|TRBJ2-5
CSVDSSYKDQETQYF
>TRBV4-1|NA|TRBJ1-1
CASSQDWTRGVKNTEAFF
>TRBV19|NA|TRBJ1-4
CASSIGGFEKLFF
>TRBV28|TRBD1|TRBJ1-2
CASSTTGTGNYGYTF
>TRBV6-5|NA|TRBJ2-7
CASSPGSYEQYF
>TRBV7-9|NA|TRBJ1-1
CASSLAFAVNTEAFF
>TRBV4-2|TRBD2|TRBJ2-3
CASSQHSGGGTQYF
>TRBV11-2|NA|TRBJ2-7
CASSSRTDSYEQYF
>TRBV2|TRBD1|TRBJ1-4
CASNDRVGNEKLFF
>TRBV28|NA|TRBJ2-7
CASRERSSYEQYF
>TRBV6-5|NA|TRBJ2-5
CASTREIQETQYF
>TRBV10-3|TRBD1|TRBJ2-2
CAINRDRGMTGELFF
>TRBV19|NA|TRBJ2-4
CASSLLFRGNIQYF
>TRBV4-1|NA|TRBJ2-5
CASSPWTTQEETQYF
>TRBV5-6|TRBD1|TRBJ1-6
CASSLPGQGNSPLHF
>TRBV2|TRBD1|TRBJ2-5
CASSETGGGETQYF
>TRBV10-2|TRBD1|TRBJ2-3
CASSEGTGVFSTDTQYF
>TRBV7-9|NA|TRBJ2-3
CASRGRVTDTQYF
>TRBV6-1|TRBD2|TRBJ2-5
CASSERWGEGKETQYF
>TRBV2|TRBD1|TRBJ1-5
CASSMTGRNQPQHF
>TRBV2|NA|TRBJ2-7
CASRYDSSHPYEQYF
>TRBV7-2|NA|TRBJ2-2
CASSLGGTLNTGELFF
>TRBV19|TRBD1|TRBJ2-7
CASSIRGQSYEQYF
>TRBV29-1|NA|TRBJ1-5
CSVVQSGGNQPQHF
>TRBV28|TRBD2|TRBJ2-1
CASRTLIGGGYNEQFF
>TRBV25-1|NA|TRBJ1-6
CASSEWRNNSPLHF
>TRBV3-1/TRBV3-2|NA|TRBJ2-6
CASSLRQGSLGANVLTF
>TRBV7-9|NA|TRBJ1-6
CASSPPTQNSPLHF
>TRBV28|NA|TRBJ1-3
CASDGSGNTIYF
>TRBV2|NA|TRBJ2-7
CASSDAAGPSYEQYF
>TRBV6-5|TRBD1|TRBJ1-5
CASRETGLNQPQHF
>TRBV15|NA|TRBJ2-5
CATSKGQIETQYF
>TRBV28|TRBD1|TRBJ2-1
CASRPGQGSFNEQFF
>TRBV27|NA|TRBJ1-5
CASSLGGRQPQHF
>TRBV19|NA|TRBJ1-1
CASSMGRREAFF
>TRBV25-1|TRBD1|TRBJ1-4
CASSEYSTGGSEKLFF
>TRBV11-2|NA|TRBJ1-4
CASSFSGKEKLFF
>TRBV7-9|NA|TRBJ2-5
CASSLVVLPGSAQYF
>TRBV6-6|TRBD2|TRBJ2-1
CASSLAGAYEQFF
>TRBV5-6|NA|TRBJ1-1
CASSWTASPDTEAFF
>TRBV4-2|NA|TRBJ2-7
CASSQESVVSAEQYF